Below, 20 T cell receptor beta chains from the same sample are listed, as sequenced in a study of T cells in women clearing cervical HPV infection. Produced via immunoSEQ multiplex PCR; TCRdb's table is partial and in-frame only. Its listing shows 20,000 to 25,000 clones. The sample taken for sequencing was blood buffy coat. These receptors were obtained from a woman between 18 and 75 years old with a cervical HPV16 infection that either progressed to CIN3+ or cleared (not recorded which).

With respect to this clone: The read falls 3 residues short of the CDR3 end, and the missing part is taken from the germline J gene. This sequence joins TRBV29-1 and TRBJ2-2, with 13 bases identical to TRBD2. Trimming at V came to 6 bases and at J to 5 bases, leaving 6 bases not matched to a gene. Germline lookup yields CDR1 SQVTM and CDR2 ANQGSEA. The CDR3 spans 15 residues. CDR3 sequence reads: CSVRLAGGRTGELFF. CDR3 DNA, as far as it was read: TGCAGCGTCCGACTAGCGGGAGGAAGGACCGGGGAG.

The CDR3 sequence: CASSNSGSSYNEQFF. The sequenced CDR3 bases are TGTGCCAGCTCCAATAGCGGGAGCTCCTACAATGAG. V usage is TRBV11-3 and J usage is TRBJ2-1, with 9 positions matching TRBD2. The read terminates 3 residues before the CDR3 end, so the remaining end is supplied by the germline J gene. The CDR3 is made up of 15 amino acids. Germline lookup yields CDR1 SGHNT and CDR2 YENEEA. The V and J ends lost 8 bases and 0 bases, in that order; junction bases with no gene match: 5.

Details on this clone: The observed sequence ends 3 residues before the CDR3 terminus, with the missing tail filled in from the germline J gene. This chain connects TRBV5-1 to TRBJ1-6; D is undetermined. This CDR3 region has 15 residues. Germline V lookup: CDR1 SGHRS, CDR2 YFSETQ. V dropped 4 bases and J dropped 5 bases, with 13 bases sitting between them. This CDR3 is CASSPSVGDNSPLHF. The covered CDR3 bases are TGCGCCAGCAGCCCCTCCGTCGGGGATAATTCACCC.

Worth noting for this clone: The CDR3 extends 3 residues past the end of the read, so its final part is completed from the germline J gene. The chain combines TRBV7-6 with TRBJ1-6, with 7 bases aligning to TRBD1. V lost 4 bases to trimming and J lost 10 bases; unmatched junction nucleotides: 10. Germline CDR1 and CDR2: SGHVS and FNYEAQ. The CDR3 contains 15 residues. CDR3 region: CASSYRQGSYSPLHF. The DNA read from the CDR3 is TGTGCCAGCAGCTATCGACAGGGCTCGTACTCACCC.

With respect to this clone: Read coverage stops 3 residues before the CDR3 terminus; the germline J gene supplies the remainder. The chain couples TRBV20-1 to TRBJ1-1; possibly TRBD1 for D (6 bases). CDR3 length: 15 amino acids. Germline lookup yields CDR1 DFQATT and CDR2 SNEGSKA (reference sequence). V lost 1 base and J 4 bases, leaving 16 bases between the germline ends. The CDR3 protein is CSARGRQDGGTEAFF. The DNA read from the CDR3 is TGCAGTGCTAGAGGCAGACAGGACGGAGGCACTGAA.

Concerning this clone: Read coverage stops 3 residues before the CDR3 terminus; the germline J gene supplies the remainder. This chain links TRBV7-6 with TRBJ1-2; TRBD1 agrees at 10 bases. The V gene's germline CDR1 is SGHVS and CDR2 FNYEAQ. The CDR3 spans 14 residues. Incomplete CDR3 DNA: TGTGCCAGCAGCTTAGACGACAGGGGGCGAGGC. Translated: CASSLDDRGRG. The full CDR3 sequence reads CASSLDDRGRGYTF.

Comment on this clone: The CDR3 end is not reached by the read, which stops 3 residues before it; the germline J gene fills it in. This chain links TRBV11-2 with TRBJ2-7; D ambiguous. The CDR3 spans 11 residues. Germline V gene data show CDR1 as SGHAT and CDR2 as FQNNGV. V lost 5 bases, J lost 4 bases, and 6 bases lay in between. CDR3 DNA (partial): TGTGCCAGCAGCCCTTTTTACGAG. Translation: CASSPFYE. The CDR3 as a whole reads CASSPFYEQYF. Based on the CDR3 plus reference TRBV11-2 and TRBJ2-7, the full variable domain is EAGVAQSPRYKIIEKRQSVAFWCNPISGHATLYWYQQILGQGPKLLIQFQNNGVVDDSQLPKDRFSAERLKGVDSTLKIQPAKLEDSAVYLCASSPFYEQYFGPGTRLTVT.

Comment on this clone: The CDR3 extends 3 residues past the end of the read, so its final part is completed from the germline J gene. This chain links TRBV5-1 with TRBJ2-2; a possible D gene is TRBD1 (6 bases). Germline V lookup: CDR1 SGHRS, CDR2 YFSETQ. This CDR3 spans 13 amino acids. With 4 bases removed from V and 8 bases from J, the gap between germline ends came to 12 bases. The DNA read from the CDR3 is TGCGCCAGCAGCGAGGACAGATCTGGGGAG. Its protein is CASSEDRSGE. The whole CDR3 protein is CASSEDRSGELFF.

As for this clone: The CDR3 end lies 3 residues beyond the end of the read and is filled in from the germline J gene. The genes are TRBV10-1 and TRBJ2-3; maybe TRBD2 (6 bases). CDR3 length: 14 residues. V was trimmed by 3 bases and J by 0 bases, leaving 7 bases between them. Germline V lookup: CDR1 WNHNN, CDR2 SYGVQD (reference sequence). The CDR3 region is CASSDLASTDTQYF. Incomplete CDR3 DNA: TGCGCCAGCAGTGATCTAGCGAGCACAGATACG.

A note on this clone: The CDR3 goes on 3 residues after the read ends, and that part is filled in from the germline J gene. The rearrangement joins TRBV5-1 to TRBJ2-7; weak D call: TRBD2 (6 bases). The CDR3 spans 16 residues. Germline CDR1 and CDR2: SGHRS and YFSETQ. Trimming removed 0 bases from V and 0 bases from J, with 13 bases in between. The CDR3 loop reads CASSLEGGAFSYEQYF. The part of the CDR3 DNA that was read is TGCGCCAGCAGCTTGGAGGGCGGGGCTTTCTCCTACGAG.

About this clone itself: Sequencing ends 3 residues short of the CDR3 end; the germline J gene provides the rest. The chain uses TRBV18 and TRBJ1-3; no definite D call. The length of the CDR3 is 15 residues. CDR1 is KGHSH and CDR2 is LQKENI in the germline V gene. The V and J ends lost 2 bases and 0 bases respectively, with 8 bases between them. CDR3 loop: CASSPGGSSGNTIYF. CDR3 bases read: TGTGCCAGCTCACCAGGCGGAAGCTCTGGAAACACC.

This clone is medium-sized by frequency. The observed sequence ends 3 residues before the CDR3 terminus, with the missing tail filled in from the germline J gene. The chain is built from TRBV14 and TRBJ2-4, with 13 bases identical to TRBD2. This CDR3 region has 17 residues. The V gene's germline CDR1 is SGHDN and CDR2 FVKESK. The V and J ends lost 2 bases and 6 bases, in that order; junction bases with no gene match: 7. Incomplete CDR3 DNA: TGTGCCAGCAGCCAATTTACTAGCGGGAGGGAAGGAAACATT. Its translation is CASSQFTSGREGNI. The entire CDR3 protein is CASSQFTSGREGNIQYF.

The CDR3 is CASSSWTGRIPEAFF. The DNA read from the CDR3 is TGTGCCAGCAGCTCTTGGACAGGGAGGATCCCTGAA. The J gene is TRBJ1-1, the V gene TRBV7-9; 8 nucleotides agree with TRBD1. The read comes to an end 3 residues before the CDR3 does, leaving the germline J gene to fill in the end. The CDR3 contains 15 residues. The trim removed 4 bases at V and 6 bases at J, leaving 10 bases unmatched. Germline assignment: CDR1 SEHNR and CDR2 FQNEAQ (reference sequence).

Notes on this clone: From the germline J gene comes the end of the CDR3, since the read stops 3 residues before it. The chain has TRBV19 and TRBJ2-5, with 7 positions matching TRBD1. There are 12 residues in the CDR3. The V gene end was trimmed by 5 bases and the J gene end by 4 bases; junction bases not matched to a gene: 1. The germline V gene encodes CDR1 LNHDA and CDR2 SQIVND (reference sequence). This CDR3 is CASSHRGETQYF. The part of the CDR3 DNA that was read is TGTGCCAGTAGTCACAGGGGAGAGACC.

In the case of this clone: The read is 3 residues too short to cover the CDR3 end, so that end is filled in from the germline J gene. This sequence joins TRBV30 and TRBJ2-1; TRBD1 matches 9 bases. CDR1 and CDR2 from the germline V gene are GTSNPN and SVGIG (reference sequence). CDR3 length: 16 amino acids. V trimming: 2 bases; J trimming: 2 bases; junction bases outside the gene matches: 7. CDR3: CAWSTTWDRAYNEQFF. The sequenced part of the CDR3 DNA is TGTGCCTGGAGTACGACGTGGGACAGGGCCTACAATGAG.

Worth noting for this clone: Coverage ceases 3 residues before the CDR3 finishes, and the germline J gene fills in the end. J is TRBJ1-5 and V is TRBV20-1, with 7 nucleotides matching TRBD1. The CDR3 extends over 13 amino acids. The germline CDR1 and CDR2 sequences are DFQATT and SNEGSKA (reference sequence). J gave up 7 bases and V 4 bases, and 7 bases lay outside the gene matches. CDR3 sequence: CSATGQPEQPQHF. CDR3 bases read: TGCAGTGCTACGGGACAGCCCGAACAGCCC.

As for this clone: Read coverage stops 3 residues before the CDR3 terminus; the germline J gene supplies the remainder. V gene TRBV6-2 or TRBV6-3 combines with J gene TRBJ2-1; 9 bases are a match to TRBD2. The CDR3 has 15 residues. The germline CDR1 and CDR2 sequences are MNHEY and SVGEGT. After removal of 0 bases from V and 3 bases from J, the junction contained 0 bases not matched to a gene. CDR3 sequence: CASSYSSGSYNEQFF. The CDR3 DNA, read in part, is TGTGCCAGCAGTTACTCTAGCGGGAGCTACAATGAG.

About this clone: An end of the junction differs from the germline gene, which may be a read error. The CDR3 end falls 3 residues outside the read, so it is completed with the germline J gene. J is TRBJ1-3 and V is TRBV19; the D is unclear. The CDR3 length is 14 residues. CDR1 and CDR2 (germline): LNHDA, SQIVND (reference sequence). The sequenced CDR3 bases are TGTGTCAGTACCCGCGGTGGCTCTGGAAACACC. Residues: CVSTRGGSGNT. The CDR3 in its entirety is CVSTRGGSGNTIYF.

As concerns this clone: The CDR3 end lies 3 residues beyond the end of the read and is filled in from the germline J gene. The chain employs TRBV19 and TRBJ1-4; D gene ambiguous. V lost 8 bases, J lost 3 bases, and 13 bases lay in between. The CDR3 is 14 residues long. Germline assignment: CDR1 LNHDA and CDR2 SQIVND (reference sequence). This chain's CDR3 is CASPNAEANEKLFF. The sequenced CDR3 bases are TGTGCCAGTCCAAACGCGGAGGCTAATGAAAAA.

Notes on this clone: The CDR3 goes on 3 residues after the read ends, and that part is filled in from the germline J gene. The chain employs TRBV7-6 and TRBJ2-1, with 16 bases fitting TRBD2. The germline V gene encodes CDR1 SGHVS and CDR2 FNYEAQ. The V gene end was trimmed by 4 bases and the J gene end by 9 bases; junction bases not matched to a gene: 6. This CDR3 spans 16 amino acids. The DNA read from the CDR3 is TGTGCCAGCAGCTCTGGGACTAGCGGGAGGGCGGGTGAG. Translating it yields CASSSGTSGRAGE. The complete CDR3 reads CASSSGTSGRAGEQFF.